This paragraph covers one TCR beta chain sequence. This clonotype has only a few counts. No cognate antigen has been identified for it. Per-base qualities were not stored, and no clone one base away is much larger. Ficoll-Paque density gradient centrifugation was used to isolate PBMCs. The entry originates in a study of T-cell memory formation after mild COVID-19 (dated by TCRdb to about 2021). Study-level background: TCR sequence clusters from the two donors were largely donor specific. Two young, previously healthy adult volunteers, one female and one male, were included in the cohort. T-cell clones expanding and contracting after mild COVID-19 in a couple of donors were tracked by longitudinal TCRalpha and TCRbeta repertoire sequencing.

The full study reports these points: Contracting CD4+ clones were found mainly in CM and EM memory subsets, while CD8+ clones were enriched in EMRA. Some responding clones were found in pre-infection memory, which suggests that pre-existing cross-reactive memory T cells took part in the SARS-CoV-2 response. Whether the second-wave clones peaking on day 37 were SARS-CoV-2 specific was not confirmed. Clones contracting from day 15 to 85 had balanced CD4/CD8 phenotypes, while a second wave expanding from day 15 to 37 was biased towards CD4+. Only two mild cases were covered in the study, and larger cohorts including severe cases with pre-infection samples were considered necessary.

Trimming leaves V shorter by 2 bases and J shorter by 8 bases, with the junction holding 12 bases beyond the gene matches. The germline V gene yields SQVTM for CDR1 and ANQGSEA for CDR2. Including the terminal cysteine and phenylalanine, the CDR3 comprises 15 residues. The entry retains the CDR3 DNA only, 45 bases that are in frame from base 1. Data came from an Illumina NovaSeq 6000. cDNA libraries for TCRalpha and TCRbeta were prepared by 5'RACE using constant-segment primers, with sample barcodes and unique molecular identifiers added. Trizol reagent was used to extract RNA from every sample. Amplification of the libraries took two PCR steps, and the second step added a second sample barcode plus Illumina TruSeq adapters. Sequencing of the libraries was done on an Illumina NovaSeq, producing 2 x 150 bp paired-end reads. For the original study's pipeline: The reads were demultiplexed and collapsed into UMI-guided consensus sequences using migec v1.2.7. Using mixcr v2.1.11, UMI consensuses were aligned to TRA and TRB V and J templates and then assembled into clonotypes. A clonotype was counted as expanded or contracted only if both edgeR and NoisET called the change significant, with noise models trained on biological replicates. edgeR calls used a false discovery rate-adjusted p below 0.01 and a log2 fold-change threshold of 1. PCA with hierarchical clustering of max-normalized trajectories of the 1000 most abundant clonotypes was used as exploratory dynamics analysis. The CD4 or CD8 phenotype of responding clones was assigned using the separately sequenced CD4+ and CD8+ repertoires. TCRdb reanalyzed the raw reads on its own, using fastp at Q25 for trimming and MiXCR for clone calling, and kept in-frame beta chains. One record per CDR3 amino acid sequence lists the most common genes and DNA. The V and J calls were not made by the authors but by TCRdb's processing. This sample lists about 190,000 distinct CDR3 sequences; roughly 23% were detected once. The top ten hold 23% of the sample.

The sequenced material came from PBMCs or a T cell subset sorted from them (not recorded which). The sequence was obtained from an adult woman who had mild COVID-19 (a few samples of this study predate the infection). The sample titles of this study are shuffled in the database, so cell type and time point are left out; the donor was told from shared clones. The V and J segments used are TRBV29-1 and TRBJ2-1, with 7 bases matching TRBD2. The bases are TGCAGCGTTGAACTGGCGGGAGTAGGTTTGGATGAGCAGTTCTTC. This encodes CSVELAGVGLDEQFF.